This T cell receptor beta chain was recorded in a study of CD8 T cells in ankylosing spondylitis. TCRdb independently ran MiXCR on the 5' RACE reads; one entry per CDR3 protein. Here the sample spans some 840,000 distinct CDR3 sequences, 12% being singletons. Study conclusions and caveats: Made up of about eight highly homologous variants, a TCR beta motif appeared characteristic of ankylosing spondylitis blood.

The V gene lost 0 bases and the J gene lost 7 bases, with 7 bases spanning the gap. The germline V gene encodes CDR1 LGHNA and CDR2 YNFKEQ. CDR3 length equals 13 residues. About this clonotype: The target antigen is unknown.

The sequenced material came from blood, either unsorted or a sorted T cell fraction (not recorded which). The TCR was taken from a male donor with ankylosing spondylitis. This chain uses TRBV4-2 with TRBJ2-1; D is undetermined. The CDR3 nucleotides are TGTGCCAGCAGCCAAGACCCCCTTAATGAGCAGTTCTTC. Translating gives CASSQDPLNEQFF.